This paragraph covers one T cell receptor (beta chain) sequence. Its cognate antigen is unknown. CDR1 is SNHLY, CDR2 FYNNEI, per germline. The CDR3 sequence is 12 residues long. V was shortened by 3 bases and J by 9 bases, with 9 bases between the two germline ends. Processing of graft tissue released intraepithelial and lamina propria lymphocytes. The data derive from a study of graft-versus-host responses after intestinal transplantation. Looking at the study overall: Grafts were multivisceral, liver-intestinal, or isolated intestinal. Among the recipients, all got anti-thymocyte globulin induction and then tacrolimus and steroids for approximately 3 years. General observations from the study: In recipient marrow, GvH clones were found, and some appeared first in ileum or blood. The study associated peak circulating GvH clone levels with early post-transplant HvG declines.

Method: immunoSEQ multiplex PCR; TCRdb's copy keeps in-frame clones and lacks some. The sample contains around 37,000 clones, about 90% of which appear only once. Sequencing was performed on ileum tissue, taken roughly 200 days after intestinal transplant. The origin of this receptor is a human patient who received an intestinal transplant, so some T cells may come from the graft donor. The chain has TRBV2 and TRBJ2-1, with D tentatively TRBD1 or TRBD2 (5 bases each). The CDR3 DNA sequence: TGTGCCAGCAGTGATCGGGGACGTGAGCAGTTCTTC. As protein: CASSDRGREQFF.